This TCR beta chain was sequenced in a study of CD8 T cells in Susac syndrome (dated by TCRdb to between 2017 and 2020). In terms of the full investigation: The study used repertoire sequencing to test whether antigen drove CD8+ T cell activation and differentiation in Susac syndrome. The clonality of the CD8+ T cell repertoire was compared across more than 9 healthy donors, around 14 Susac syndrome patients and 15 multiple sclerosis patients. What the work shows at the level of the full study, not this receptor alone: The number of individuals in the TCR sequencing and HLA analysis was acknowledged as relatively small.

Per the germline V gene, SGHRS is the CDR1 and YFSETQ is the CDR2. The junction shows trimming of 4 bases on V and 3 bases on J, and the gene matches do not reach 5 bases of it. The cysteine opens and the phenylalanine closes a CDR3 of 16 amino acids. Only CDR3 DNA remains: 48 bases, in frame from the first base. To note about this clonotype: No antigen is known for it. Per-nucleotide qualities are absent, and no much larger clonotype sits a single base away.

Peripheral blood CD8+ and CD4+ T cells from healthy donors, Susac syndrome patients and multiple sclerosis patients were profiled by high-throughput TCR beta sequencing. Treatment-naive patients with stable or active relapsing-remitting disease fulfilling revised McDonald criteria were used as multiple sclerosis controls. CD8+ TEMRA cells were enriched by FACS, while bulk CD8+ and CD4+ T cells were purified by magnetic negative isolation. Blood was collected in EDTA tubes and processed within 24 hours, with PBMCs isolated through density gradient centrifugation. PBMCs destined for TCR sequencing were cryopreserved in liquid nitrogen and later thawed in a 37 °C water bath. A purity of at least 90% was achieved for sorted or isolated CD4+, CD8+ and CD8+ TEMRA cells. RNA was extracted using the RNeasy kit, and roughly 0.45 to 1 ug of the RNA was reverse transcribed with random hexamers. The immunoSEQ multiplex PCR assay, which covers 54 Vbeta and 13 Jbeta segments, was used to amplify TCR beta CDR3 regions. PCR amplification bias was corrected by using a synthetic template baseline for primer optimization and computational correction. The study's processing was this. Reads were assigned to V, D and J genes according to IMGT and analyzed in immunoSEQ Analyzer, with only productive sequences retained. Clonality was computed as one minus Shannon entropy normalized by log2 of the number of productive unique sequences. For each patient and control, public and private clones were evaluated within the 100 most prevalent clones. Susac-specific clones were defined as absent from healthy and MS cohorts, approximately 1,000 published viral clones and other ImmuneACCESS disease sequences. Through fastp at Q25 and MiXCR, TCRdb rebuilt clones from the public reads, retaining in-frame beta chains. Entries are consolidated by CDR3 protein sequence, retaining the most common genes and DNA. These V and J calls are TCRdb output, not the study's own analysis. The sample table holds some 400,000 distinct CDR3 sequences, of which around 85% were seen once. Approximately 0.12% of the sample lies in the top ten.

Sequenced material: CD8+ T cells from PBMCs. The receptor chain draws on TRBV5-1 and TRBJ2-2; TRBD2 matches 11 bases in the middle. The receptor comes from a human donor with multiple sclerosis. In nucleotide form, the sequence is TGCGCCAGCAGCGCCGCACTAGCGGGGGACACCGGGGAGCTGTTTTTT. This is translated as CASSAALAGDTGELFF.